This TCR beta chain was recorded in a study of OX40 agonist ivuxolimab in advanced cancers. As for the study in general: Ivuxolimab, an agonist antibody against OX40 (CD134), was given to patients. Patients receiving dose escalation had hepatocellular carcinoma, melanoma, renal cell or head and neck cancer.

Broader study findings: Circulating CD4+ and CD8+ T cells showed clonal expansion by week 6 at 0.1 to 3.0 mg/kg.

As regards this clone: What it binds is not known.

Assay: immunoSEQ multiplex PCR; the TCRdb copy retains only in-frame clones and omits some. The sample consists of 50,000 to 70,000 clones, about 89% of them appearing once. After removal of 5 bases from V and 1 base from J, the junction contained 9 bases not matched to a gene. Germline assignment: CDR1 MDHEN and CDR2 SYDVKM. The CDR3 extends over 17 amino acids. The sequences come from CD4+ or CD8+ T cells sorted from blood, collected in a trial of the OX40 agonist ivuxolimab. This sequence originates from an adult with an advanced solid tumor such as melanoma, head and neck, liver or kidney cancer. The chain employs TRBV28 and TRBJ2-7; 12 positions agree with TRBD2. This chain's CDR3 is CASSPNPGLAGSYEQYF. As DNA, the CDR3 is TGTGCCAGCAGTCCAAACCCCGGACTAGCGGGATCCTACGAGCAGTACTTC.